The sequence of this T cell receptor (beta chain) was determined in a study of blood T cells in healthy people across ages. Sample-barcoded 5' priming and a J-beta primer mix drove a second PCR of roughly 7 to 11 cycles. TCRdb passed the 5' RACE reads through MiXCR, listing each CDR3 protein once. The table lists 1.8 million or so distinct CDR3 sequences, roughly two fifths of them singletons. The clonotype comes from a human donor in good health. The sequenced material came from blood.

The CDR3 sequence: CASSPDTDYGYTF. CDR3 in DNA: TGTGCCAGCTCACCAGACACCGACTATGGCTACACCTTC. The rearrangement links TRBV18 to TRBJ1-2, with D unclear. Between the trimmed V and J ends, which lost 2 bases and 3 bases, there was a span of 7 bases. The CDR3 is made up of 13 amino acids. Germline values: CDR1 KGHSH, CDR2 LQKENI.